This T cell receptor beta chain was obtained from a study of beta chain features in type 1 diabetes. This clone turned up a few times. The target antigen is unknown. The V gene end was trimmed by 3 bases and the J gene end by 5 bases; junction bases not matched to a gene: 18. Germline lookup yields CDR1 SGHNT and CDR2 YENEEA. There are 19 residues in the CDR3. Each of the sorted populations had a purity greater than 98%. Regarding the study as a whole: Researchers report that Type 1 diabetes patients had moderately but significantly shorter TCRB CDR3s across all four CD4+ subsets. Across patients, naive, central memory and Treg TCRB repertoires exhibited apparently greater similarity than was observed across healthy donors.

Sequencing targeted expressed TCRB transcripts, as all isolated RNA had been reverse transcribed. Generated by immunoSEQ multiplex PCR, the TCRdb table keeps only in-frame clones and is missing some. In the table there are some 350,000 clones, 8.5% to 10% of which are singletons. This sequence originates from a man aged 25-45 years with type 1 diabetes. The chain joins TRBV11-3 to TRBJ1-5; 8 nucleotides agree with TRBD1. Sample: central memory CD4+ T cells from blood. The CDR3 DNA reads TGTGCCAGCAGCTTTAGTAGCGGTAGGATTGACAGGGGACATCAGCCCCAGCATTTT. Protein: CASSFSSGRIDRGHQPQHF.